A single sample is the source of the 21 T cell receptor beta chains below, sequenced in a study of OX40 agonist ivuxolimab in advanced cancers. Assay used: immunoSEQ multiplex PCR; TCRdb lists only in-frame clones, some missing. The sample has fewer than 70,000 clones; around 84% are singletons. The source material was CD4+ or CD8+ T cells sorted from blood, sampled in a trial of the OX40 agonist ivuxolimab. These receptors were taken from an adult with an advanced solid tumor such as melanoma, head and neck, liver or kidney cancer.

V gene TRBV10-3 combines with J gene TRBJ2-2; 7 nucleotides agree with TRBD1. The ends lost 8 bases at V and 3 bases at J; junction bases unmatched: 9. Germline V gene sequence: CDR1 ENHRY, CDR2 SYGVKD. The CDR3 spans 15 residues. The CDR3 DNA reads TGTGCCATCGCCGCTGGCCAGGGGGACACCGGGGAGCTGTTTTTT. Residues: CAIAAGQGDTGELFF.

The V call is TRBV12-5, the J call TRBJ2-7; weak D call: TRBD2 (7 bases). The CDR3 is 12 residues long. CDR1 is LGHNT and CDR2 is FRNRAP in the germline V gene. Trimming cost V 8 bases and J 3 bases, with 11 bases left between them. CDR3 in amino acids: CASSRGGYEQYF. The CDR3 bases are TGTGCTAGTTCGAGGGGGGGCTACGAGCAGTACTTC.

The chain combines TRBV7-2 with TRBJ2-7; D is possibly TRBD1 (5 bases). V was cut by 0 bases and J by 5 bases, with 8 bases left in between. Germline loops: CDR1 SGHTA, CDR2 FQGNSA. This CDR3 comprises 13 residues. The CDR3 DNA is TGTGCCAGCAGCTTAGCCCAGGGTCACGAGCAGTACTTC. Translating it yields CASSLAQGHEQYF.

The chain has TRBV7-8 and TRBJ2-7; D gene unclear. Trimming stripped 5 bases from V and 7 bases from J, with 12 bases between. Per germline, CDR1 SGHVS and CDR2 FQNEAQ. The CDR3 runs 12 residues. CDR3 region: CASSPPSPEQYF. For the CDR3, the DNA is TGTGCCAGCAGCCCCCCGTCCCCGGAGCAGTACTTC.

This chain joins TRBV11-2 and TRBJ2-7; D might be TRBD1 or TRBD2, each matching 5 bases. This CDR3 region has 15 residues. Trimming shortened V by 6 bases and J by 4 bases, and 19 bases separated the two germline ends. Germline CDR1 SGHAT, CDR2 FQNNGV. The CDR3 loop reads CASSSVRDPGYEQYF. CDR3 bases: TGTGCCAGCAGTTCAGTCCGGGACCCCGGTTACGAGCAGTACTTC.

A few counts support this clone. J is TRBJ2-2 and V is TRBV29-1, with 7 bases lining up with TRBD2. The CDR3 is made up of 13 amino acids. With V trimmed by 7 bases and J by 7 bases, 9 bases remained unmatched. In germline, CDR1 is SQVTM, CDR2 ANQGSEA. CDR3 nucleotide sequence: TGCAGCGCCAAGGGAGGGGAAGGCGGGGAGCTGTTTTTT. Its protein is CSAKGGEGGELFF.

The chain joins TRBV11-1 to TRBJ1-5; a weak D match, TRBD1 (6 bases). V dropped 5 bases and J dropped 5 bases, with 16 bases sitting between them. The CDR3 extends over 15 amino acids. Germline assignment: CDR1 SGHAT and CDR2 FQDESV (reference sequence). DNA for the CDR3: TGTGCCAGCAGCGCCCTAACAGGGAAGGATCAGCCCCAGCATTTT. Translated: CASSALTGKDQPQHF.

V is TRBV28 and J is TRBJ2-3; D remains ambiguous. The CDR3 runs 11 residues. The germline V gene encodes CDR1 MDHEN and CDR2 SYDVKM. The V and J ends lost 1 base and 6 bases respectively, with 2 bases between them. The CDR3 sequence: CASSLLDTQYF. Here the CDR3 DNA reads TGTGCCAGCAGTTTATTGGATACGCAGTATTTT.

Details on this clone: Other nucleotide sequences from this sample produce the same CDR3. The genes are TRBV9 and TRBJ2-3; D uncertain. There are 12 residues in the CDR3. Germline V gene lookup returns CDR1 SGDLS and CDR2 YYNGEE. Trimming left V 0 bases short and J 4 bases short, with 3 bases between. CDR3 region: CASSVGSDTQYF. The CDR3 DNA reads TGTGCCAGCAGCGTAGGGTCAGATACGCAGTATTTT.

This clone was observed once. The CDR3 nucleotides read TGTGCCAGCAGCTTCGGACAGGGAGAGCTGTTTTTT. This sequence encodes CASSFGQGELFF. The chain has TRBV11-2 and TRBJ2-2; TRBD1 matches at 8 bases. Losses at the gene ends were 3 bases for V and 11 bases for J; bases not matched to a gene: 2. The CDR3 extends over 12 amino acids. Germline lookup yields CDR1 SGHAT and CDR2 FQNNGV.

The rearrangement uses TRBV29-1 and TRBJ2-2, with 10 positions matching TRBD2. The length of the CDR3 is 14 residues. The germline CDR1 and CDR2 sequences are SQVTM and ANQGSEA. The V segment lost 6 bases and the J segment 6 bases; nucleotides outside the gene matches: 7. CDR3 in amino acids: CSVSETSGSGELFF. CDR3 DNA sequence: TGCAGCGTCTCGGAGACTAGCGGGTCCGGGGAGCTGTTTTTT.

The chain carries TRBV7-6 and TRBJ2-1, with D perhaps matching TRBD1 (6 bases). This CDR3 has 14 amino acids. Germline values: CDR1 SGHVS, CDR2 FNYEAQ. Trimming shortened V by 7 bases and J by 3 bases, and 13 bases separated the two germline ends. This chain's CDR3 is CASTPGAVYNEQFF. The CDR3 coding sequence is TGTGCCAGCACCCCAGGGGCCGTCTACAATGAGCAGTTCTTC. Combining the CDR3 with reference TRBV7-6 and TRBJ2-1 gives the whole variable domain GAGVSQSPRYKVTKRGQDVALRCDPISGHVSLYWYRQALGQGPEFLTYFNYEAQQDKSGLPNDRFSAERPEGSISTLTIQRTEQRDSAMYRCASTPGAVYNEQFFGPGTRLTVL.

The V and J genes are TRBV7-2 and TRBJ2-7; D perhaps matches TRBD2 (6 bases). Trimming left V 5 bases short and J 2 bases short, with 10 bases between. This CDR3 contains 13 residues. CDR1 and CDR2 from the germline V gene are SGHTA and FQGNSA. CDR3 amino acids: CASSPPGAYEQYF. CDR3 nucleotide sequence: TGTGCCAGCAGCCCCCCGGGGGCCTACGAGCAGTACTTC.

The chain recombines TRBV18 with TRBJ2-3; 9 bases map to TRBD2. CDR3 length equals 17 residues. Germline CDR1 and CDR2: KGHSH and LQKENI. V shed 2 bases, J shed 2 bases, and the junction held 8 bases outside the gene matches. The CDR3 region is CASSPGILAGYTDTQYF. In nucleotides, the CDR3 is TGTGCCAGCTCACCAGGTATCCTAGCGGGGTACACAGATACGCAGTATTTT.

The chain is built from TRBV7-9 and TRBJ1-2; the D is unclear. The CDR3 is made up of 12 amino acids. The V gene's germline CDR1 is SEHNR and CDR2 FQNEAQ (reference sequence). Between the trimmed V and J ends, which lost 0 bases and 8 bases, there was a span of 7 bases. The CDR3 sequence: CASSLADGGYTF. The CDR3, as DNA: TGTGCCAGCAGCTTAGCCGATGGGGGCTACACCTTC.

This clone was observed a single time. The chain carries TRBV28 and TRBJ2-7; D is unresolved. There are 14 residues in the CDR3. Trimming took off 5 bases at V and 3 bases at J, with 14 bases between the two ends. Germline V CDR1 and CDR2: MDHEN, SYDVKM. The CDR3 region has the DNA TGTGCCAGCAGTCAACCCAGAGGTAACTACGAGCAGTACTTC. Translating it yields CASSQPRGNYEQYF.

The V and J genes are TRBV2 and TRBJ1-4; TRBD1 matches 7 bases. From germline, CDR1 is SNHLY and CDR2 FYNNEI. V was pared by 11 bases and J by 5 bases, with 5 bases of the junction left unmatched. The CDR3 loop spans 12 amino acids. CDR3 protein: CAGGTENEKLFF. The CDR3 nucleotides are TGTGCCGGAGGGACAGAGAATGAAAAACTGTTTTTT. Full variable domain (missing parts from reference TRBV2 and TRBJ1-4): EPEVTQTPSHQVTQMGQEVILRCVPISNHLYFYWYRQILGQKVEFLVSFYNNEISEKSEIFDDQFSVERPDGSNFTLKIRSTKLEDSAMYFCAGGTENEKLFFGSGTQLSVL.

CDR3 sequence reads: CASSPAAGVSYNEQFF. Written as DNA, the CDR3 is TGCGCCAGCAGCCCCGCGGCGGGAGTGTCCTACAATGAGCAGTTCTTC. V and J are TRBV5-1 and TRBJ2-1; 7 bases are a match to TRBD2. The CDR3 length is 16 residues. The germline CDR1 and CDR2 sequences are SGHRS and YFSETQ. V was clipped by 4 bases and J by 1 base; unmatched bases: 8.

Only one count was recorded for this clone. The CDR3 region has the DNA TGTGCCAGCAGCACTATAGCGGGTCCCTACAATGAGCAGTTCTTC. Its protein is CASSTIAGPYNEQFF. The chain uses TRBV28 and TRBJ2-1; TRBD2 matches 7 bases. Germline V lookup: CDR1 MDHEN, CDR2 SYDVKM. The length of the CDR3 is 15 residues. V lost 6 bases to trimming and J lost 2 bases; unmatched junction nucleotides: 7.

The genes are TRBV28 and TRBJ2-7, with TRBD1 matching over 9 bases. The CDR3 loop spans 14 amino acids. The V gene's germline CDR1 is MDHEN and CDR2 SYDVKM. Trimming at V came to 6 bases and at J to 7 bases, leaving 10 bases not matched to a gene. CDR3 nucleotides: TGTGCCAGCAGAACGGGACAGGGTACGAAGGAGCAGTACTTC. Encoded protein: CASRTGQGTKEQYF.

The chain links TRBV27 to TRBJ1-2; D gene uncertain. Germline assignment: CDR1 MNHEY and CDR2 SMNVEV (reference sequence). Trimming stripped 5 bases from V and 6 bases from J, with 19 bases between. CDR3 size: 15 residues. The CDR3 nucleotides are TGTGCCAGCAGTGAAGGCTATGAGGCGACTCATGGCTACACCTTC. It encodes CASSEGYEATHGYTF.